This T cell receptor (beta chain) was sequenced during a study of STAT5B mutations in CD4+ large granular lymphocyte leukemia. Healthy controls were blood donor buffy coats. To note about this clone: Its antigen remains unidentified.

The ends lost 0 bases at V and 0 bases at J; junction bases unmatched: 4. The germline CDR1 and CDR2 sequences are WNHNN and SYGVQD (reference sequence). CDR3 size: 16 residues. Clones were sequenced by immunoSEQ multiplex PCR, and TCRdb holds only the in-frame ones, with some missing. The data contain 30,000 to 40,000 clones, around 76% of them singletons. Broader study findings: 25% of private leukemic clonotypes occurred rarely in other patients' non-leukemic repertoires. Without HLA matching, higher CD4+ than CD8+ T-LGLL clonality could reflect small sample size.

V gene TRBV10-1 combines with J gene TRBJ2-5; 7 bases map to TRBD2. This TCR derives from a human donor in good health. Sequencing was done on a sample of CD4+ T cells from blood buffy coats. For the CDR3, the DNA is TGCGCCAGCAGTGAGTCGAGCGGGATAGACCAAGAGACCCAGTACTTC. Translation: CASSESSGIDQETQYF.